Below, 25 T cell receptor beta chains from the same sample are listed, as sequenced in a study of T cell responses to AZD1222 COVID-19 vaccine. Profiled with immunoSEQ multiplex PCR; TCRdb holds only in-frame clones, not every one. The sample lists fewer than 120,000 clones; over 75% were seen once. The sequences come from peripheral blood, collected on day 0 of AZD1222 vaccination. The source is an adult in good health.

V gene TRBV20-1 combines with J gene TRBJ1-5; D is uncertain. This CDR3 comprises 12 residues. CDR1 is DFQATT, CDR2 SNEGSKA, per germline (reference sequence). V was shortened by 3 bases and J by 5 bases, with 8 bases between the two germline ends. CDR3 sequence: CSASDGDQPQHF. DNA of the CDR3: TGCAGTGCTAGTGATGGGGATCAGCCCCAGCATTTT.

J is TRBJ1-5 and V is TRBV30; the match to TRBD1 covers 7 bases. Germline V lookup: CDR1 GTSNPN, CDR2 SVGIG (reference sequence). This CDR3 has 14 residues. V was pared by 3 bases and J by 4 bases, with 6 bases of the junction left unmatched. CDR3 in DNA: TGTGCCTGGAGCCTGGACAGGACGAATCAGCCCCAGCATTTT. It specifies CAWSLDRTNQPQHF.

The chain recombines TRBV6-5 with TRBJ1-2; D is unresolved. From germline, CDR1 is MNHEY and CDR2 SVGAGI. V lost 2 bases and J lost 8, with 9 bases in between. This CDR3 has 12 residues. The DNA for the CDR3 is TGTGCCAGCAGTTACCCTGGAGGGGGCTACACCTTC. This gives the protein CASSYPGGGYTF.

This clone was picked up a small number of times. The CDR3 sequence: CASRPPGTPSYEQYF. The DNA of the CDR3 is TGTGCCAGCAGACCCCCCGGGACTCCGTCCTACGAGCAGTACTTC. The V gene is TRBV7-2, the J gene TRBJ2-7, with a possible D match to TRBD2 (6 bases). Trimming shortened V by 6 bases and J by 1 base, and 16 bases separated the two germline ends. This CDR3 spans 15 amino acids. The germline V gene encodes CDR1 SGHTA and CDR2 FQGNSA.

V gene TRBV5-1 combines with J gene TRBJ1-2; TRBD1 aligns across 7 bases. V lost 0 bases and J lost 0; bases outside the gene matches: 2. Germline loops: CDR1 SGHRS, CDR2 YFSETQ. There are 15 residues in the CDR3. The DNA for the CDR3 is TGCGCCAGCAGCTTGGGGACAGGTTCTAACTATGGCTACACCTTC. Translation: CASSLGTGSNYGYTF. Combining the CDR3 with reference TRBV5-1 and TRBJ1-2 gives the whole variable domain KAGVTQTPRYLIKTRGQQVTLSCSPISGHRSVSWYQQTPGQGLQFLFEYFSETQRNKGNFPGRFSGRQFSNSRSEMNVSTLELGDSALYLCASSLGTGSNYGYTFGSGTRLTVV.

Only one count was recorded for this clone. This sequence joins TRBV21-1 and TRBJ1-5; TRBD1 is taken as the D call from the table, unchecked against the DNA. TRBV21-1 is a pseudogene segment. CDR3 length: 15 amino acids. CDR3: CASSPGGISNQPQHF. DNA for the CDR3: TGTGCCAGCAGCCCAGGGGGGATAAGCAATCAGCCCCAGCATTTT.

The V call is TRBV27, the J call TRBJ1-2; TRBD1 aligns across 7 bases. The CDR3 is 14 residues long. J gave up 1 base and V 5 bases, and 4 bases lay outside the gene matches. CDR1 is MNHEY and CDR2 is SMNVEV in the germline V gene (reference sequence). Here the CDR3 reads CASSARQGNYGYTF. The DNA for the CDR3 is TGTGCCAGCAGTGCAAGACAGGGTAACTATGGCTACACCTTC.

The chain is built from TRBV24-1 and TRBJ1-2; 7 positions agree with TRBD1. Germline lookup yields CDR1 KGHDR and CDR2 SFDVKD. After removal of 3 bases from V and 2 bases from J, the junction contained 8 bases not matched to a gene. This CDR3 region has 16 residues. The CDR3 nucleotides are TGTGCCACCAGTGATCCACATGACAGGGTCAACTATGGCTACACCTTC. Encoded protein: CATSDPHDRVNYGYTF.

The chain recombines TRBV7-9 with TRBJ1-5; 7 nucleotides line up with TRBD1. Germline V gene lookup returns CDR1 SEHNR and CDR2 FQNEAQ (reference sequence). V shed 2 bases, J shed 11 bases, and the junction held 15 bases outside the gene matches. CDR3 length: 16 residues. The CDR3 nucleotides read TGTGCCAGCAGCTTATATCCAGGGGGAGGGGAATTGACCCAGCATTTT. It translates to CASSLYPGGGELTQHF.

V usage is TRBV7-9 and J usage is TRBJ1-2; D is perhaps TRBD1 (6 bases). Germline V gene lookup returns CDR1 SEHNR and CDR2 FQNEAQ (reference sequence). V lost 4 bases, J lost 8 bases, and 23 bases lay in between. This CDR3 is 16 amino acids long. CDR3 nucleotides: TGTGCCAGCAGCTCCGAGACAGGTGGGACCTCAGGCGGCTACACCTTC. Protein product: CASSSETGGTSGGYTF. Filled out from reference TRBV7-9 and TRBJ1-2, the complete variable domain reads DTGVSQNPRHKITKRGQNVTFRCDPISEHNRLYWYRQTLGQGPEFLTYFQNEAQLEKSRLLSDRFSAERPKGSFSTLEIQRTEQGDSAMYLCASSSETGGTSGGYTFGSGTRLTVV.

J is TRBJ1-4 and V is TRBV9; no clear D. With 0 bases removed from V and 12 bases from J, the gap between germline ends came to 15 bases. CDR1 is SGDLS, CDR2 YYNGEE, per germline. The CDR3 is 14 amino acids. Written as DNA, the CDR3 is TGTGCCAGCAGCGTAGCTCTTACGGACGGGGAACTGTTTTTT. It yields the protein CASSVALTDGELFF.

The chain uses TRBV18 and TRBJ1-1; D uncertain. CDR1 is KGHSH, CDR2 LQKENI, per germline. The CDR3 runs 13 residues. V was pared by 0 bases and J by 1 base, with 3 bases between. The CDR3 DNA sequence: TGTGCCAGCTCACCACCGCAGAACACTGAAGCTTTCTTT. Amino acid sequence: CASSPPQNTEAFF.

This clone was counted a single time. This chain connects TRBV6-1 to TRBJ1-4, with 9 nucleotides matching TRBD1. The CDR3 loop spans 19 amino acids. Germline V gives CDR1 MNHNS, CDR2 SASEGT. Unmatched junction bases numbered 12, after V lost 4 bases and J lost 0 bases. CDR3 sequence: CASSVRLGQGPATNEKLFF. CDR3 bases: TGTGCCAGCAGTGTACGCTTAGGACAGGGGCCAGCAACTAATGAAAAACTGTTTTTT.

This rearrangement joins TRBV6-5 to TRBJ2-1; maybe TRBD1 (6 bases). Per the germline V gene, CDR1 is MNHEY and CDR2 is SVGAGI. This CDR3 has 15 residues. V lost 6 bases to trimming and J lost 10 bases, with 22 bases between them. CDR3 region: CASSKTGTLAFEQFF. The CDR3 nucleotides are TGTGCCAGCAGCAAAACCGGGACATTGGCATTCGAGCAGTTCTTC.

The CDR3 DNA is TGTGCCAGCAGCTTAATGGGGCAGGGAGGCGAAAAACTGTTTTTT. This translates into CASSLMGQGGEKLFF. The chain carries TRBV7-2 and TRBJ1-4, with a possible D match to TRBD1 (5 bases). Germline CDR1 reads SGHTA; CDR2 reads FQGNSA. With 2 bases removed from V and 8 bases from J, the gap between germline ends came to 15 bases. The CDR3 covers 15 residues.

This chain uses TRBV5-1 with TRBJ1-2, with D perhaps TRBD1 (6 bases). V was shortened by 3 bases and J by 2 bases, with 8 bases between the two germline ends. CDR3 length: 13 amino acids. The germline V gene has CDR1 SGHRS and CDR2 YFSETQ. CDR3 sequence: CASSSTGNYGYTF. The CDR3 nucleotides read TGCGCCAGCAGCTCTACAGGGAACTATGGCTACACCTTC.

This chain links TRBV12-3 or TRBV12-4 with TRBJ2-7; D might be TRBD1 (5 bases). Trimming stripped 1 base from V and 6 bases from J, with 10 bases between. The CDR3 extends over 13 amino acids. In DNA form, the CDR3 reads TGTGCCAGCAGTTTAGGACAGTCTCGCGAGCAGTACTTC. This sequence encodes CASSLGQSREQYF.

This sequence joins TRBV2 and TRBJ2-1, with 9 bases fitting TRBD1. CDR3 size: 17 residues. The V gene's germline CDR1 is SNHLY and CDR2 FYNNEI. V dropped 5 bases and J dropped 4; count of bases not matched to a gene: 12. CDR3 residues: CASSLSPGTGSYNEQFF. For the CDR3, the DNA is TGTGCCAGCAGTCTTTCTCCCGGGACAGGGAGTTACAATGAGCAGTTCTTC.

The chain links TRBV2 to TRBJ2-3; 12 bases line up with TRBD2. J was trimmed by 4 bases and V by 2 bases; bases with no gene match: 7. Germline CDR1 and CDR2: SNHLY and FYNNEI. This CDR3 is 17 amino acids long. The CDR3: CASSERSSGGVPDTQYF. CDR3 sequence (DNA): TGTGCCAGCAGTGAAAGGTCTAGCGGGGGGGTCCCAGATACGCAGTATTTT. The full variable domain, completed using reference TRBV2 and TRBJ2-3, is EPEVTQTPSHQVTQMGQEVILRCVPISNHLYFYWYRQILGQKVEFLVSFYNNEISEKSEIFDDQFSVERPDGSNFTLKIRSTKLEDSAMYFCASSERSSGGVPDTQYFGPGTRLTVL.

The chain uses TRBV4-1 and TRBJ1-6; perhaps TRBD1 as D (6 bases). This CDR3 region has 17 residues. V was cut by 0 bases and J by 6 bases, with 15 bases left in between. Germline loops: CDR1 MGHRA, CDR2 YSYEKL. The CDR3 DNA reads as TGCGCCAGCAGCCAAGATCTTGGTGGCAGGGGTAATTCACCCCTCCACTTT. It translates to CASSQDLGGRGNSPLHF.

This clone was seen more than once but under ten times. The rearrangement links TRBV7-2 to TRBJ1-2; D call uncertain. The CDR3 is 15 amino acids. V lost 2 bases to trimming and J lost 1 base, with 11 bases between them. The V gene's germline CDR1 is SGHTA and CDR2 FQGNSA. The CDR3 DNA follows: TGTGCCAGCAGCTTAACAAACGCATATAACTATGGCTACACCTTC. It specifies CASSLTNAYNYGYTF.

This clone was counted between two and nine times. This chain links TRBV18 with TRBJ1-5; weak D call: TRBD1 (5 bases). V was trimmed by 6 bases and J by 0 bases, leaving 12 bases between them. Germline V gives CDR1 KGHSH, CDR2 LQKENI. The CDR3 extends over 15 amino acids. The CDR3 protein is CASSGGDHSNQPQHF. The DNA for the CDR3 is TGTGCCAGCTCGGGGGGGGACCATAGCAATCAGCCCCAGCATTTT.

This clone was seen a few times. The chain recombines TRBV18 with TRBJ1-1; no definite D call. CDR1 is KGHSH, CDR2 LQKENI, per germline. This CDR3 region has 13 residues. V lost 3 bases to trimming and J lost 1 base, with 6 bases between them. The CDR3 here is CASSPWGNTEAFF. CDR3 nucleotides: TGTGCCAGCTCACCTTGGGGGAACACTGAAGCTTTCTTT.

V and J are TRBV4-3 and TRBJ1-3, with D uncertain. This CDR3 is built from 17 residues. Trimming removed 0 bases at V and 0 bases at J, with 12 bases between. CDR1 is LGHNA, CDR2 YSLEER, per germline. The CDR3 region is CASSQDTPGVSGNTIYF. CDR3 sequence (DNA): TGCGCCAGCAGCCAAGATACCCCTGGGGTCTCTGGAAACACCATATATTTT.

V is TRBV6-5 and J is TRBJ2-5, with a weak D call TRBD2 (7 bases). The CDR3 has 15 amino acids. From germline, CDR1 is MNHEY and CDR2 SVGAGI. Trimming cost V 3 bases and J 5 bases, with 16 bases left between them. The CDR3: CASSYGRGAGETQYF. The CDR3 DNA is TGTGCCAGCAGTTATGGTCGGGGGGCAGGCGAGACCCAGTACTTC.